These 25 T cell receptor beta chains originate from one sample sequenced in a study of blood T cell repertoires in COVID-19. Some clones are missing from TCRdb's copy, which holds only in-frame ones; the method was immunoSEQ multiplex PCR. Altogether about 110,000 clones are present, less than 75% being singletons, with the ten largest covering more than 1.5%. Material for sequencing was peripheral blood. Source of these receptors: a woman between 40 and 55 years old with acute or convalescent COVID-19.

The J gene is TRBJ2-4, the V gene TRBV10-2; the D gene is possibly TRBD1 (6 bases). This CDR3 spans 12 amino acids. CDR1 and CDR2 (germline): WSHSY, SAAADI. V was trimmed by 5 bases and J by 4 bases, leaving 6 bases between them. The CDR3 DNA sequence: TGCGCCAGCAGTACAGGGAAAAACATTCAGTACTTC. Protein sequence: CASSTGKNIQYF.

The chain recombines TRBV5-4 with TRBJ1-4, with a possible D match to TRBD1 (5 bases). V was shortened by 0 bases and J by 0 bases, with 9 bases between the two germline ends. Germline CDR1 is SGHNT and CDR2 is YYREEE (reference sequence). The CDR3 sequence is 16 residues long. The CDR3 is CASSLGGDSTNEKLFF. Written as DNA, the CDR3 is TGTGCCAGCAGCTTGGGGGGGGATTCAACTAATGAAAAACTGTTTTTT.

J is TRBJ2-3 and V is TRBV27; D is possibly TRBD1 (6 bases). V was clipped by 6 bases and J by 0 bases, with 16 bases between them. CDR1 is MNHEY and CDR2 is SMNVEV in the germline V gene (reference sequence). The CDR3 has 16 amino acids. CDR3 DNA: TGTGCCAGCAGCGATAGCAGGGGAGCGAGCACAGATACGCAGTATTTT. This sequence encodes CASSDSRGASTDTQYF.

The chain couples TRBV13 to TRBJ2-3, with a weak D call TRBD2 (5 bases). V lost 1 base, J lost 4 bases, and 6 bases lay in between. Germline values: CDR1 PRHDT, CDR2 FYEKMQ (reference sequence). The CDR3 totals 13 residues. Here the CDR3 DNA reads TGTGCCAGCAGCTTAGCCGGGGCAGATACGCAGTATTTT. Its translation: CASSLAGADTQYF.

The gene calls are TRBV5-1 and TRBJ1-3; TRBD1 is a possible D gene (5 bases). Germline-derived CDR1 and CDR2 are SGHRS and YFSETQ. V lost 4 bases and J 0 bases, leaving 8 bases between the germline ends. CDR3 length: 14 amino acids. CDR3 sequence (DNA): TGCGCCAGCAGCGAGACAGACTCTGGAAACACCATATATTTT. It specifies CASSETDSGNTIYF.

This clone has more than one count but fewer than ten. The CDR3 DNA sequence: TGCGCCAGCAGCCAAGATCCTGGGCCAGAGACCCAGTACTTC. Its protein is CASSQDPGPETQYF. This chain links TRBV4-1 with TRBJ2-5; no definite D call. Germline V lookup: CDR1 MGHRA, CDR2 YSYEKL. Trimming pared 0 bases from V and 4 bases from J, leaving 9 bases between. The CDR3 totals 14 residues.

The chain uses TRBV7-8 and TRBJ1-5, with D possibly TRBD1 on 5 matching bases. Trimming pared 1 base from V and 3 bases from J, leaving 7 bases between. The CDR3 is 14 residues long. CDR1 and CDR2 (germline): SGHVS, FQNEAQ. The CDR3 is CASSLGTNNQPQHF. CDR3 DNA sequence: TGTGCCAGCAGCTTAGGGACAAACAATCAGCCCCAGCATTTT.

This clone showed up just a few times. As DNA, the CDR3 is TGTGCCAGCAGTAGCGGGGGGCTCTTCTCCTACGAGCAGTACTTC. Its protein is CASSSGGLFSYEQYF. This chain connects TRBV9 to TRBJ2-7; 10 nucleotides match TRBD2. Germline lookup yields CDR1 SGDLS and CDR2 YYNGEE. The CDR3 sequence is 15 residues long. The J segment lost 0 bases and the V segment lost 5 bases, leaving 5 bases of the junction unmatched.

The chain joins TRBV2 to TRBJ2-5, with TRBD1 as a possible D gene (5 bases). In germline, CDR1 is SNHLY, CDR2 FYNNEI. With 5 bases removed from V and 2 bases from J, the gap between germline ends came to 9 bases. The CDR3 has 13 amino acids. As DNA, the CDR3 is TGTGCCAGCAGTCCTAGACAGCAAGAGACCCAGTACTTC. Translated, it gives CASSPRQQETQYF.

J is TRBJ1-5 and V is TRBV12-3 or TRBV12-4; no clear D gene. The V end lost 6 bases, the J end lost 7 bases, and 13 bases lay between the germline ends. The CDR3 is made up of 13 amino acids. The CDR3 sequence is CASRRGREQPQHF. The DNA for the CDR3 is TGTGCCAGCAGGCGGGGAAGGGAGCAGCCCCAGCATTTT.

This chain uses TRBV29-1 with TRBJ1-1, with a tentative D call TRBD1 (6 bases). The CDR3 extends over 13 amino acids. Germline-derived CDR1 and CDR2 are SQVTM and ANQGSEA. Trimming cost V 3 bases and J 6 bases, with 14 bases left between them. The CDR3 spells CSVDGAGVAEAFF. As DNA, the CDR3 is TGCAGCGTTGACGGGGCAGGGGTAGCTGAAGCTTTCTTT.

In its sample, this clone was seen a few times. The chain is built from TRBV14 and TRBJ1-4; 9 bases match TRBD1. Trimming cost V 2 bases and J 8 bases; bases outside gene matches: 6. This CDR3 spans 15 amino acids. The germline V gene encodes CDR1 SGHDN and CDR2 FVKESK. The DNA of the CDR3 is TGTGCCAGCAGCCAAAAACAGGGGGCCGGGGAAAAACTGTTTTTT. This translates into CASSQKQGAGEKLFF.

This chain connects TRBV9 to TRBJ1-4; the match to TRBD1 covers 8 bases. V lost 4 bases to trimming and J lost 8 bases; unmatched junction nucleotides: 10. The CDR3 has 15 amino acids. Germline V CDR1 and CDR2: SGDLS, YYNGEE. The CDR3 DNA follows: TGTGCCAGCAGCATAGGGCAGGGGGCTTTGGAAAAACTGTTTTTT. This codes for CASSIGQGALEKLFF.

The chain joins TRBV29-1 to TRBJ1-2, with no clear D. The CDR3 runs 12 residues. In germline, CDR1 is SQVTM, CDR2 ANQGSEA. The V end was cut by 1 base, the J end by 5 bases, with 8 bases between. This chain's CDR3 is CSVEGLSYGYTF. CDR3 coding DNA: TGCAGCGTTGAAGGACTGAGTTATGGCTACACCTTC.

This clone was seen more than once but under ten times. V usage is TRBV15 and J usage is TRBJ2-3; 7 bases line up with TRBD2. The germline gives CDR1 LNHNV, CDR2 YYDKDF (reference sequence). The CDR3 runs 13 residues. V lost 5 bases to trimming and J lost 3 bases; unmatched junction nucleotides: 2. CDR3 sequence (DNA): TGTGCCACCAGCCTAGCGGAGACAGATACGCAGTATTTT. Protein: CATSLAETDTQYF.

The chain carries TRBV13 and TRBJ1-1; a weak D match, TRBD1 (6 bases). CDR1 is PRHDT and CDR2 is FYEKMQ in the germline V gene (reference sequence). The V end lost 6 bases, the J end lost 1 base, and 15 bases lay between the germline ends. The CDR3 sequence is 15 residues long. CDR3: CASRLAPTGNTEAFF. The CDR3 DNA reads as TGTGCCAGCAGGCTTGCCCCGACAGGGAACACTGAAGCTTTCTTT.

This chain links TRBV19 with TRBJ2-6, with TRBD2 as a possible D gene (5 bases). The CDR3 has 16 amino acids. Germline V CDR1 and CDR2: LNHDA, SQIVND (reference sequence). Deletions cut 4 bases from V and 4 bases from J, with 14 bases between. Here the CDR3 reads CASSTKQASGANVLTF. The CDR3 region has the DNA TGTGCCAGTAGTACGAAGCAGGCTAGCGGGGCCAACGTCCTGACTTTC.

In its sample, this clone was seen once. The V gene is TRBV28, the J gene TRBJ1-1, with D tentatively TRBD1 (6 bases). Per germline, CDR1 MDHEN and CDR2 SYDVKM. Trimming cost V 4 bases and J 10 bases, with 16 bases left between them. The CDR3 is 13 residues long. The CDR3 loop reads CASSWGPRTLAFF. CDR3 sequence (DNA): TGTGCCAGCAGTTGGGGGCCTAGGACACTAGCTTTCTTT.

V usage is TRBV5-5 and J usage is TRBJ1-1; D not resolved. V lost 3 bases and J lost 8, with 20 bases in between. There are 15 residues in the CDR3. Germline V gene data show CDR1 as SGHKS and CDR2 as YYEKEE (reference sequence). Here the CDR3 DNA reads TGTGCCAGCAGCTCCGCCCCCCAAGTGTCCCGGGAAGCTTTCTTT. Amino acid sequence: CASSSAPQVSREAFF.

The chain is built from TRBV4-1 and TRBJ1-6; 7 nucleotides align to TRBD1. V lost 1 base and J lost 6; bases outside the gene matches: 6. The CDR3 consists of 16 residues. Germline-derived CDR1 and CDR2 are MGHRA and YSYEKL. The CDR3 is CASSQAQGPGNSPLHF. CDR3 sequence (DNA): TGCGCCAGCAGCCAAGCACAGGGGCCCGGTAATTCACCCCTCCACTTT.

This chain links TRBV13 with TRBJ2-1; 9 bases map to TRBD2. The CDR3 extends over 13 amino acids. Looked up from germline, CDR1 is PRHDT and CDR2 is FYEKMQ (reference sequence). The V segment lost 10 bases and the J segment 5 bases; nucleotides outside the gene matches: 6. The CDR3 spells CATGLAQDNEQFF. As DNA, the CDR3 is TGTGCCACCGGACTAGCGCAAGACAATGAGCAGTTCTTC.

The CDR3 DNA follows: TGTGCCAGCAGTTCACCCGGGACAGGGATGCGAGAGCAGTTCTTC. Protein product: CASSSPGTGMREQFF. V and J are TRBV28 and TRBJ2-1; 9 positions match TRBD1. The CDR3 has 15 amino acids. Germline values: CDR1 MDHEN, CDR2 SYDVKM. V lost 4 bases to trimming and J lost 10 bases; unmatched junction nucleotides: 11.

V and J are TRBV5-5 and TRBJ2-7; 7 bases are shared with TRBD2. The V gene end was trimmed by 0 bases and the J gene end by 5 bases; junction bases not matched to a gene: 11. CDR1 SGHKS and CDR2 YYEKEE come from the germline V gene (reference sequence). This CDR3 contains 16 residues. CDR3 bases: TGTGCCAGCAGCTTGGCCCCCAGTCGGGGGAGGGACGAGCAGTACTTC. Residues: CASSLAPSRGRDEQYF.

This clone was seen a handful of times. The V call is TRBV9, the J call TRBJ1-2, with D possibly matching TRBD1 (5 bases). The V end was cut by 1 base, the J end by 1 base, with 11 bases between. The germline V gene encodes CDR1 SGDLS and CDR2 YYNGEE. This CDR3 is built from 15 residues. The CDR3 DNA follows: TGTGCCAGCAGCGTAAACGGGGGAGTTAACTATGGCTACACCTTC. Translated, it gives CASSVNGGVNYGYTF.

This chain connects TRBV7-2 to TRBJ2-7; TRBD1 agrees at 7 bases. The J segment lost 3 bases and the V segment lost 4 bases, leaving 9 bases of the junction unmatched. The CDR3 has 15 amino acids. The germline V gene encodes CDR1 SGHTA and CDR2 FQGNSA. The CDR3 nucleotides are TGTGCCAGCAGCTCGCGACCGGGACAGTACTACGAGCAGTACTTC. This gives the protein CASSSRPGQYYEQYF.